A single sample gave rise to the 9 T cell receptor beta chains below, sequenced in a study of sequential checkpoint blockade in melanoma. Treatment given: randomized to nivolumab then ipilimumab (arm A) or the reverse (arm B). Using immunoSEQ multiplex PCR, the repertoire was profiled, and TCRdb retains in-frame clones only, with some absent. The sample yields 4,500 to 6,000 clones, under 30% seen once. The specimen comprised tumor tissue (inferred from file names), sampled from a patient given nivolumab and ipilimumab in sequence. The receptor source for this set is a human donor with melanoma.

Worth noting for this clone: Compared with germline, one end of the junction differs, possibly owing to a read error. This sequence joins TRBV7-6 and TRBJ2-5; weak D call: TRBD2 (7 bases). The germline gives CDR1 SGHVS, CDR2 FNYEAQ. The CDR3 consists of 19 residues. As DNA, the CDR3 is TGTGCCAGAAGCTTGGTTCCCGGCCGTCGGGGGGCCAGGCAAGAGACCCAGTACTTC. Translation: CARSLVPGRRGARQETQYF. Full variable domain (outside the CDR3, taken from reference TRBV7-6 and TRBJ2-5): GAGVSQSPRYKVTKRGQDVALRCDPISGHVSLYWYRQALGQGPEFLTYFNYEAQQDKSGLPNDRFSAERPEGSISTLTIQRTEQRDSAMYRCARSLVPGRRGARQETQYFGPGTRLLVL.

This clone was detected only a few times. The gene calls are TRBV6-8 and TRBJ2-5; 13 bases match TRBD2. Germline trimming cut 5 bases from V and 4 bases from J; bases unmatched to any gene: 4. Germline V gene data show CDR1 as MNHGY and CDR2 as SAAAGT. The CDR3 length is 15 residues. CDR3 nucleotide sequence: TGTGCCAGCAGTCACACTAGCGGGGGGGGAGAGACCCAGTACTTC. Its translation is CASSHTSGGGETQYF.

J is TRBJ2-1 and V is TRBV28; weak D call: TRBD1 (6 bases). The germline V and J ends were trimmed by 1 base and 5 bases, with 15 bases remaining between them. The CDR3 is 16 residues long. Germline CDR1 reads MDHEN; CDR2 reads SYDVKM. The CDR3 DNA reads as TGTGCCAGCAGTTTATTGCGGTTGGGACATGACAATGAGCAGTTCTTC. Translation: CASSLLRLGHDNEQFF.

A few counts support this clone. The gene calls are TRBV6-8 and TRBJ1-5; 7 bases agree with TRBD1. With V trimmed by 6 bases and J by 5 bases, 10 bases remained unmatched. CDR1 is MNHGY, CDR2 SAAAGT, per germline. The CDR3 sequence is 15 residues long. The CDR3 nucleotides read TGTGCCAGCAGGGCCAGACAGGGTTCAGATCAGCCCCAGCATTTT. Translated: CASRARQGSDQPQHF.

This clone was counted a few times. CDR3 amino acids: CARPDGKYEQYF. The DNA of the CDR3 is TGTGCCAGACCCGACGGAAAGTACGAGCAGTACTTC. The chain employs TRBV6-8 and TRBJ2-7; D gene uncertain. Germline V CDR1 and CDR2: MNHGY, SAAAGT. The CDR3 length is 12 residues. V was trimmed by 9 bases and J by 4 bases, leaving 13 bases between them.

This clone showed up just a few times. This rearrangement joins TRBV12-2 to TRBJ2-2; the D call in the table, TRBD2, was not verified against the DNA. TRBV12-2 is shown as a pseudogene. The CDR3 sequence is 16 residues long. This chain's CDR3 is CASRSSGSRCTGELFF. CDR3 nucleotide sequence: TGTGCAAGTCGCAGTAGCGGGAGCCGGTGCACCGGGGAGCTGTTTTTT.

This clone was observed a handful of times. The chain is built from TRBV6-8 and TRBJ2-7; TRBD2 matches at 8 bases. This CDR3 has 15 amino acids. The germline CDR1 and CDR2 sequences are MNHGY and SAAAGT. The V and J ends lost 6 bases and 2 bases, in that order; junction bases with no gene match: 9. The CDR3 DNA reads as TGTGCCAGCAGAAAACCGGGACTAGGTGCCTACGAGCAGTACTTC. Translating gives CASRKPGLGAYEQYF.

This clone was counted only a few times. This sequence joins TRBV6-8 and TRBJ1-3; tentative D call: TRBD1 (5 bases). Germline values: CDR1 MNHGY, CDR2 SAAAGT. Trimming removed 6 bases at V and 0 bases at J, with 12 bases between. The CDR3 totals 15 residues. The CDR3 is CASREQVASGNTIYF. In nucleotides, the CDR3 is TGTGCCAGCAGGGAACAGGTTGCCTCTGGAAACACCATATATTTT.

The chain couples TRBV29-1 to TRBJ2-5, with 7 bases that match TRBD1. CDR3 length: 13 residues. CDR1 and CDR2 (germline): SQVTM, ANQGSEA. Unmatched junction bases numbered 9, after V lost 7 bases and J lost 4 bases. DNA of the CDR3: TGCAGCGCCGAGGGGGCGGTGGGAGAGACCCAGTACTTC. Translating it yields CSAEGAVGETQYF.